This T cell receptor (beta chain) comes out of a study of CD8+ T cells in alopecia areata. Turning to the study itself: Recipients were approximately 6-11-week-old female C3H/HeJ mice grafted with skin from roughly 6-13-month-old C3H/HeJ donors with spontaneous alopecia. Whole-study findings and limits: Sharing of TCRs across patients appeared less clear than in mice, possibly for HLA-related reasons. Normal-skin resident alphabeta T cells also appear among scalp sample sequences. Compared with normal scalp, lesional scalp had higher clonality and more expanded CD8+ clones.

cDNA prepared by RNA extraction and subsequent reverse transcription served as the template for sequencing. TCRdb's table, derived via immunoSEQ multiplex PCR, lists solely in-frame clones and lacks some. The sample counts over 250,000 clones, none seen once; the ten largest own roughly 1.2%. Markers including CD4, CD8alpha, NKG2D and NKG2ACE guided sorting of pooled cutaneous lymph node cells. This clone was seen a handful of times. No antigen is known for it. Gene names and germline refer to mouse. The sequence runs out 4 residues before the end of the CDR3; the remainder is reconstructed from the germline J gene. This CDR3 has 16 amino acids. In germline, CDR1 is NSHNY, CDR2 SYGAGN.

Material for sequencing was CD4+ T cells sorted from a lymph node. The chain joins TRBV13-1 to TRBJ2-5; TRBD2 agrees at 13 bases. The TCR comes from a C3H/HeJ mouse with alopecia areata. Strain haplotype at MHC: H2-k. The CDR3 bases that were read are TGTGCCAGCAGCTTCAGGACTGGGGGGGCCCGAGAC. It encodes CASSFRTGGARD. The full CDR3 protein reads CASSFRTGGARDTQYF.